This entry lists 25 T cell receptor beta chains sequenced from one sample in a study of PD-L1 blockade in urothelial cancer. Profiling relied on immunoSEQ multiplex PCR, and the TCRdb table lists in-frame clones only, not all of them. The sample has some 45,000 clones, about 88% seen once. Indicated time point: pretreatment peripheral blood. This specimen was PBMCs, taken around atezolizumab (anti-PD-L1) treatment. These receptors all come from a donor over 35 with urothelial cancer.

J is TRBJ2-7 and V is TRBV4-1; 7 bases map to TRBD1. This CDR3 is 14 amino acids long. From germline, CDR1 is MGHRA and CDR2 YSYEKL. Germline trimming cut 6 bases from V and 3 bases from J; bases unmatched to any gene: 8. CDR3 nucleotide sequence: TGCGCCAGCAGTCCCGGACAGGTGAACTACGAGCAGTACTTC. This codes for CASSPGQVNYEQYF.

This chain links TRBV7-8 with TRBJ2-4; possible D gene TRBD1, 5 bases. The germline V gene has CDR1 SGHVS and CDR2 FQNEAQ. This CDR3 comprises 18 residues. V was pared by 1 base and J by 0 bases, with 16 bases between. CDR3 in DNA: TGTGCCAGCAGCTTAGGCGTGGGGAAGGGGCTAGCCAAAAACATTCAGTACTTC. As protein: CASSLGVGKGLAKNIQYF.

The rearrangement uses TRBV6-5 and TRBJ2-2, with 8 bases fitting TRBD1. Germline V lookup: CDR1 MNHEY, CDR2 SVGAGI. CDR3 length: 15 residues. J lost 7 bases, V lost 7 bases, and 11 bases had no gene match. Written as DNA, the CDR3 is TGTGCCAGCACAGGGCGGACAGGGTACTTCGGGGAGCTGTTTTTT. Residues: CASTGRTGYFGELFF.

This clone was observed a single time. The chain employs TRBV7-9 and TRBJ1-4; unclear D gene. The germline gives CDR1 SEHNR, CDR2 FQNEAQ (reference sequence). The CDR3 has 13 residues. Trimming pared 6 bases from V and 0 bases from J, leaving 5 bases between. The CDR3 sequence is CASSVSTNEKLFF. In DNA form, the CDR3 reads TGTGCCAGCAGTGTCTCAACTAATGAAAAACTGTTTTTT.

The genes are TRBV18 and TRBJ2-7; D is undetermined. Per germline, CDR1 KGHSH and CDR2 LQKENI. The CDR3 sequence is 13 residues long. Trimming stripped 3 bases from V and 0 bases from J, with 6 bases between. CDR3: CASSPGSSYEQYF. CDR3 bases: TGTGCCAGCTCACCTGGCTCCTCCTACGAGCAGTACTTC.

This chain uses TRBV4-2 with TRBJ1-4; 10 bases align to TRBD1. After removal of 4 bases from V and 3 bases from J, the junction contained 11 bases not matched to a gene. CDR3 length equals 18 residues. Germline loops: CDR1 LGHNA, CDR2 YNFKEQ. The CDR3 region has the DNA TGTGCCAGCAGCCTCACGTCCGGGACAGGGGCCTCTAATGAAAAACTGTTTTTT. Amino acids: CASSLTSGTGASNEKLFF.

This clone was seen once. The genes are TRBV5-1 and TRBJ2-5; 7 bases are shared with TRBD2. This CDR3 spans 15 amino acids. The V gene end was trimmed by 4 bases and the J gene end by 5 bases; junction bases not matched to a gene: 11. Germline values: CDR1 SGHRS, CDR2 YFSETQ. The CDR3 here is CASSPPAGVGETQYF. The CDR3 coding sequence is TGCGCCAGCAGCCCACCGGCGGGAGTAGGGGAGACCCAGTACTTC. The variable domain in full, with the rest retrieved from reference TRBV5-1 and TRBJ2-5, is KAGVTQTPRYLIKTRGQQVTLSCSPISGHRSVSWYQQTPGQGLQFLFEYFSETQRNKGNFPGRFSGRQFSNSRSEMNVSTLELGDSALYLCASSPPAGVGETQYFGPGTRLLVL.

The chain uses TRBV7-5 and TRBJ2-4; TRBD1, the table's D call, was not compared with the DNA. TRBV7-5 corresponds to a pseudogene. The CDR3 has 14 amino acids. The CDR3 DNA is TGTGCCAGCCCAGACAGGGGGCTTGGAAACATTCAGTACTTC. This gives the protein CASPDRGLGNIQYF.

The V and J genes are TRBV4-2 and TRBJ2-2; D is perhaps TRBD2 (6 bases). V was clipped by 0 bases and J by 0 bases, with 8 bases between them. CDR1 and CDR2 from the germline V gene are LGHNA and YNFKEQ. The CDR3 sequence is 16 residues long. CDR3 amino acids: CASSQEGGTNTGELFF. CDR3 nucleotides: TGTGCCAGCAGCCAAGAGGGCGGGACGAACACCGGGGAGCTGTTTTTT.

V is TRBV28 and J is TRBJ2-7; 12 bases match TRBD1. The CDR3 covers 16 residues. Germline V gene data show CDR1 as MDHEN and CDR2 as SYDVKM. The J segment lost 3 bases and the V segment lost 8 bases, leaving 11 bases of the junction unmatched. The DNA of the CDR3 is TGTGCCAGCTCGCCACCGGGACAGGGGGCTGGCTACGAGCAGTACTTC. Translating gives CASSPPGQGAGYEQYF.

This clone was seen once. The genes are TRBV5-1 and TRBJ2-5; 8 bases align to TRBD2. The CDR3 covers 14 residues. Germline-derived CDR1 and CDR2 are SGHRS and YFSETQ. V lost 4 bases and J lost 3; bases outside the gene matches: 5. The CDR3 protein is CASSPGTREETQYF. DNA of the CDR3: TGCGCCAGCAGCCCCGGGACTAGAGAAGAGACCCAGTACTTC.

On this clone itself: Germline is not matched at one junction end, which may reflect a read error. This chain joins TRBV7-7 and TRBJ2-5, with 7 bases identical to TRBD2. Germline CDR1 and CDR2: SSHAT and FNYEAQ (reference sequence). This CDR3 contains 15 residues. The CDR3 here is CASSPGTTHPGTQYF. The DNA for the CDR3 is TGTGCTAGCAGCCCCGGGACTACACACCCCGGGACCCAGTACTTC.

The rearrangement links TRBV7-6 to TRBJ1-1; tentative D call: TRBD1 (5 bases). Deletions cut 2 bases from V and 3 bases from J, with 13 bases between. This CDR3 spans 15 amino acids. Germline V gene data show CDR1 as SGHVS and CDR2 as FNYEAQ. CDR3 DNA sequence: TGTGCCAGCAGCTTATGGGGGGGGGAGGACACTGAAGCTTTCTTT. It codes for CASSLWGGEDTEAFF. Looking up the rest from reference TRBV7-6 and TRBJ1-1 gives the full variable domain: GAGVSQSPRYKVTKRGQDVALRCDPISGHVSLYWYRQALGQGPEFLTYFNYEAQQDKSGLPNDRFSAERPEGSISTLTIQRTEQRDSAMYRCASSLWGGEDTEAFFGQGTRLTVV.

The chain couples TRBV4-1 to TRBJ2-3; TRBD1 is a possible D gene (5 bases). The CDR3 covers 15 residues. V dropped 1 base and J dropped 2 bases, with 10 bases sitting between them. CDR1 and CDR2 (germline): MGHRA, YSYEKL. The CDR3 sequence: CASSQGQFHTDTQYF. The CDR3, as DNA: TGCGCCAGCAGCCAAGGACAGTTCCACACAGATACGCAGTATTTT.

The chain couples TRBV9 to TRBJ1-5, with D hard to call. The CDR3 extends over 13 amino acids. Germline V CDR1 and CDR2: SGDLS, YYNGEE. Trimming took off 4 bases at V and 7 bases at J, with 12 bases between the two ends. The CDR3 region is CASSPWLGQPQHF. The DNA for the CDR3 is TGTGCCAGCAGCCCATGGTTGGGCCAGCCCCAGCATTTT.

The rearrangement uses TRBV4-1 and TRBJ2-7; D gene uncertain. The V gene's germline CDR1 is MGHRA and CDR2 YSYEKL. The CDR3 has 15 amino acids. V shed 1 base and J shed 3 bases, with 13 bases lying between them. CDR3 bases: TGCGCCAGCAGCCAAGGTCGCCGCGGAGACTACGAGCAGTACTTC. Translating it yields CASSQGRRGDYEQYF.

The chain joins TRBV4-2 to TRBJ1-1, with D possibly matching TRBD1 (6 bases). In germline, CDR1 is LGHNA, CDR2 YNFKEQ. Trimming took 1 base from V and 3 from J, leaving 18 bases between them. The CDR3 sequence is 17 residues long. CDR3 sequence (DNA): TGTGCCAGCAGCCAAGGCCCCCCGAGGCAGGGGTACACTGAAGCTTTCTTT. It codes for CASSQGPPRQGYTEAFF.

V usage is TRBV30 and J usage is TRBJ2-5; weak D call: TRBD2 (6 bases). The length of the CDR3 is 13 residues. Per germline, CDR1 GTSNPN and CDR2 SVGIG (reference sequence). V was cut by 0 bases and J by 2 bases, with 7 bases left in between. This CDR3 reads CAWSVGGQETQYF. CDR3 nucleotide sequence: TGTGCCTGGAGTGTGGGGGGACAAGAGACCCAGTACTTC.

The V call is TRBV18, the J call TRBJ2-7; TRBD1 matches 9 bases. The trim removed 6 bases at V and 2 bases at J, leaving 8 bases unmatched. CDR1 KGHSH and CDR2 LQKENI come from the germline V gene. This CDR3 is 15 amino acids long. CDR3 amino acids: CASSAQGQGPYEQYF. DNA for the CDR3: TGTGCCAGCTCCGCCCAGGGACAGGGCCCCTACGAGCAGTACTTC.

V is TRBV2 and J is TRBJ2-1, with 7 bases matching TRBD1. This CDR3 has 13 residues. The germline CDR1 and CDR2 sequences are SNHLY and FYNNEI. With 4 bases clipped from V and 3 bases from J, the junction kept 0 bases outside the gene matches. CDR3 DNA: TGTGCCAGCAGTGGACAGGGCTACAATGAGCAGTTCTTC. It is translated as CASSGQGYNEQFF.

V and J are TRBV23-1 and TRBJ2-1; 11 bases are a match to TRBD2. TRBV23-1 is flagged as an ORF with uncertain function. This CDR3 comprises 12 residues. The junction had 2 bases not matched to a gene; V was cut back by 4 bases and J by 12 bases. The CDR3 loop is CASSPGLAGQFF. CDR3 nucleotide sequence: TGCGCCAGCAGTCCCGGACTAGCGGGGCAGTTCTTC.

The J gene is TRBJ2-1, the V gene TRBV19; D is perhaps TRBD1 or TRBD2 (10 bases each). The germline V gene encodes CDR1 LNHDA and CDR2 SQIVND (reference sequence). The CDR3 is 18 residues long. Trimming took off 5 bases at V and 5 bases at J, with 25 bases between the two ends. The CDR3: CASSPRDRGSGRHNEQFF. DNA for the CDR3: TGTGCCAGTAGTCCCCGGGACAGGGGTAGCGGGAGGCACAATGAGCAGTTCTTC.

CDR3 DNA: TGTGCCAGCAGCGACAGGGCCCAGGGGACTGAAGCTTTCTTT. Residues: CASSDRAQGTEAFF. The chain links TRBV9 to TRBJ1-1; D might be TRBD1 (6 bases). Germline V gives CDR1 SGDLS, CDR2 YYNGEE. V was trimmed by 3 bases and J by 5 bases, leaving 14 bases between them. CDR3 length equals 14 residues.

The rearrangement links TRBV14 to TRBJ2-1, with D unclear. V was pared by 1 base and J by 0 bases, with 7 bases between. In germline, CDR1 is SGHDN, CDR2 FVKESK. The CDR3 has 15 residues. The CDR3 reads CASSQGHHSYNEQFF. The CDR3 nucleotides are TGTGCCAGCAGCCAAGGACACCACTCCTACAATGAGCAGTTCTTC.

V and J are TRBV28 and TRBJ2-3, with D possibly TRBD1 on 6 matching bases. Germline CDR1 MDHEN, CDR2 SYDVKM. Trimming took off 7 bases at V and 5 bases at J, with 19 bases between the two ends. There are 15 residues in the CDR3. CDR3 amino acids: CASTFLGQLGDTQYF. Written as DNA, the CDR3 is TGTGCCAGCACCTTCCTCGGACAGCTTGGAGATACGCAGTATTTT.